Here is one TCR beta chain with its context. What it binds is unknown. The source of the sample is a study of cytomegalovirus exposure and HLA in healthy donors. Study-level results: Researchers counted around 180 TCR beta chains as cytomegalovirus-associated.

Repertoires were generated with immunoSEQ multiplex PCR, while TCRdb's copy carries only in-frame clones and drops some. The table includes more than 100,000 clones, 70% to 90% detected once. The CDR3 covers 14 residues. The germline gives CDR1 SEHNR, CDR2 FQNEAQ (reference sequence). The trim removed 6 bases at V and 7 bases at J, leaving 8 bases unmatched. The chain carries TRBV7-9 and TRBJ2-1; 8 bases match TRBD2. This clonotype was sampled from a woman aged 18-35 years in good health and CMV-seropositive. The sequencing input was PBMCs. The CDR3 nucleotides are TGTGCCAGCAGGTCGGCGGTAGCGGGAAATGAGCAGTTCTTC. Protein product: CASRSAVAGNEQFF.